This TCR beta chain is drawn from a study of cytomegalovirus exposure and HLA in healthy donors. Turning to the study itself: Unique TCR beta sequences numbering about 100 million came from 150 million to 200 million T cells in an earlier analysis.

The CDR3 sequence is 21 residues long. CDR1 is LGHNA and CDR2 is YNFKEQ in the germline V gene. Trimming took off 2 bases at V and 8 bases at J, with 36 bases between the two ends. Study results and caveats: Listed as cytomegalovirus-associated were over 150 TCR beta chains.

Of note for this clone: What it recognizes is unknown.

The PCR was carried out with 60 Vbeta primers and 13 Jbeta primers. Sequenced by immunoSEQ multiplex PCR; TCRdb stores in-frame clones only, minus some. This sample has some 130,000 clones, with approximately 70% found just once. J is TRBJ1-2 and V is TRBV4-2; D uncertain. This clonotype was obtained from a woman in her forties in good health and CMV-seronegative. Sequenced sample: PBMCs. CDR3 loop: CASSQSSLKGARHRDLRGYTF. For the CDR3, the DNA is TGTGCCAGCAGCCAAAGCAGCCTAAAGGGAGCCCGGCACAGAGACTTACGCGGCTACACCTTC.